One and the same sample provided the 28 T cell receptor beta chains below, sequenced in a study of blood T cell repertoires in COVID-19. The assay was immunoSEQ multiplex PCR, and TCRdb's table has in-frame clones only and misses some. The table includes 100,000 or so clones, roughly 92% detected once. The material sequenced was peripheral blood. These TCRs come from a man over 45 with active COVID-19.

V gene TRBV9 combines with J gene TRBJ2-1; 8 bases are a match to TRBD2. The J segment lost 5 bases and the V segment lost 0 bases, leaving 4 bases of the junction unmatched. Germline V CDR1 and CDR2: SGDLS, YYNGEE. The CDR3 contains 15 residues. The CDR3 protein is CASSVVGLDDNEQFF. For the CDR3, the DNA is TGTGCCAGCAGCGTAGTGGGACTAGACGACAATGAGCAGTTCTTC.

This clone was detected once. The chain links TRBV5-5 to TRBJ2-1; a weak D match, TRBD2 (5 bases). Trimming removed 4 bases at V and 7 bases at J, with 9 bases between. The CDR3 has 12 amino acids. CDR1 is SGHKS and CDR2 is YYEKEE in the germline V gene (reference sequence). The CDR3 loop is CASSPWENEQFF. The CDR3 DNA reads TGTGCCAGCAGCCCATGGGAGAATGAGCAGTTCTTC.

The chain employs TRBV3-1 (or the pseudogene TRBV3-2) and TRBJ2-1, with TRBD2 matching 7 bases. The germline CDR1 and CDR2 sequences are LGHDT and YNNKEL (reference sequence). J was trimmed by 8 bases and V by 0 bases; bases with no gene match: 7. The CDR3 contains 15 residues. The CDR3 DNA follows: TGTGCCAGCAGCCAAGAGCGGGAGCTTGAGTATGAGCAGTTCTTC. It yields the protein CASSQERELEYEQFF.

The gene calls are TRBV7-8 and TRBJ2-5; 13 bases fit TRBD2. This CDR3 is 14 amino acids long. Per germline, CDR1 SGHVS and CDR2 FQNEAQ. Unmatched junction bases numbered 4, after V lost 7 bases and J lost 5 bases. The CDR3 region is CASTTTSGRETQYF. CDR3 bases: TGTGCCAGCACCACGACTAGCGGGAGGGAGACCCAGTACTTC.

The rearrangement joins TRBV6-5 to TRBJ2-7; 7 bases line up with TRBD1. CDR3 length: 13 residues. The germline CDR1 and CDR2 sequences are MNHEY and SVGAGI. V gave up 8 bases and J gave up 0 bases; unmatched junction bases: 4. The CDR3 loop reads CASLGQISYEQYF. The CDR3 region has the DNA TGTGCCAGCTTGGGACAGATCTCCTACGAGCAGTACTTC.

This clone was observed a few times. The rearrangement uses TRBV9 and TRBJ2-7; 7 bases align to TRBD1. Germline trimming cut 7 bases from V and 4 bases from J; bases unmatched to any gene: 11. Germline CDR1 and CDR2: SGDLS and YYNGEE. The CDR3 totals 14 residues. DNA of the CDR3: TGTGCCAGCGGCCCGAGCCTCAGGGGGTACGAGCAGTACTTC. Residues: CASGPSLRGYEQYF.

This rearrangement joins TRBV28 to TRBJ2-5, with 15 bases matching TRBD2. Looked up from germline, CDR1 is MDHEN and CDR2 is SYDVKM. Losses at the gene ends were 8 bases for V and 4 bases for J; bases not matched to a gene: 5. The CDR3 totals 15 residues. CDR3 DNA: TGTGCCAGCGGGACTAGCGGGAGGAGCACAGAGACCCAGTACTTC. Protein product: CASGTSGRSTETQYF.

The V and J genes are TRBV6-5 and TRBJ2-1, with D perhaps TRBD2 (5 bases). CDR1 and CDR2 (germline): MNHEY, SVGAGI. The CDR3 is made up of 15 amino acids. V gave up 8 bases and J gave up 0 bases, with 14 bases separating them. CDR3 nucleotide sequence: TGTGCCAGCTCGGCGGGCCACAGCTCCTACAATGAGCAGTTCTTC. It codes for CASSAGHSSYNEQFF.

This clone was picked up a small number of times. The V gene is TRBV6-5, the J gene TRBJ2-4; D is undetermined. The CDR3 extends over 11 amino acids. Germline loops: CDR1 MNHEY, CDR2 SVGAGI. V lost 7 bases and J 4 bases, leaving 5 bases between the germline ends. Here the CDR3 DNA reads TGTGCCAGCACCGAGAAAAACATTCAGTACTTC. Protein: CASTEKNIQYF.

The J gene is TRBJ2-5, the V gene TRBV4-1, with 10 positions matching TRBD2. From germline, CDR1 is MGHRA and CDR2 YSYEKL. Trimming removed 4 bases from V and 5 bases from J; junction bases left unmatched: 10. CDR3 size: 16 residues. The CDR3 here is CASSRGSSGRVETQYF. Here the CDR3 DNA reads TGCGCCAGCAGCCGCGGATCTAGCGGGAGAGTGGAGACCCAGTACTTC.

This chain links TRBV9 with TRBJ2-1, with 10 bases identical to TRBD2. J was trimmed by 8 bases and V by 2 bases; bases with no gene match: 16. The CDR3 runs to 18 residues. Germline-derived CDR1 and CDR2 are SGDLS and YYNGEE. The CDR3 region has the DNA TGTGCCAGCAGCGTCACTAGCGGGATCCTCATAGGAGGTCATGAGCAGTTCTTC. Its translation is CASSVTSGILIGGHEQFF. Full variable domain (rest looked up from reference TRBV9 and TRBJ2-1): DSGVTQTPKHLITATGQRVTLRCSPRSGDLSVYWYQQSLDQGLQFLIQYYNGEERAKGNILERFSAQQFPDLHSELNLSSLELGDSALYFCASSVTSGILIGGHEQFFGPGTRLTVL.

V is TRBV7-9 and J is TRBJ2-1; D gene ambiguous. Germline CDR1 and CDR2: SEHNR and FQNEAQ (reference sequence). The CDR3 consists of 15 residues. The V end was cut by 0 bases, the J end by 6 bases, with 12 bases between. This chain's CDR3 is CASSLALRVSNEQFF. CDR3 nucleotide sequence: TGTGCCAGCAGCTTAGCGCTCCGGGTCTCCAATGAGCAGTTCTTC.

This chain joins TRBV30 and TRBJ1-6, with TRBD1 matching over 7 bases. With V trimmed by 0 bases and J by 9 bases, 5 bases remained unmatched. The CDR3 has 14 residues. Germline V CDR1 and CDR2: GTSNPN, SVGIG (reference sequence). Here the CDR3 DNA reads TGTGCCTGGAGTGTAAATCAGGGGGGTTCACCCCTCCACTTT. It translates to CAWSVNQGGSPLHF. Variable domain in full (rest from reference TRBV30 and TRBJ1-6): SQTIHQWPATLVQPVGSPLSLECTVEGTSNPNLYWYRQAAGRGLQLLFYSVGIGQISSEVPQNLSASRPQDRQFILSSKKLLLSDSGFYLCAWSVNQGGSPLHFGNGTRLTVT.

This chain links TRBV28 with TRBJ2-7; 8 bases fit TRBD1. Unmatched junction bases numbered 1, after V lost 6 bases and J lost 3 bases. The CDR3 runs 12 residues. CDR1 is MDHEN, CDR2 SYDVKM, per germline. CDR3 in DNA: TGTGCCAGCAGCAGGGGGCACTACGAGCAGTACTTC. This codes for CASSRGHYEQYF.

The CDR3 DNA is TGTGCCAGCAGCTGGGGGACAGGGACTACATACGAGCAGTACTTC. It codes for CASSWGTGTTYEQYF. The chain employs TRBV5-5 and TRBJ2-7; 9 bases are a match to TRBD1. Germline values: CDR1 SGHKS, CDR2 YYEKEE (reference sequence). V dropped 3 bases and J dropped 4; count of bases not matched to a gene: 8. There are 15 residues in the CDR3.

The chain uses TRBV27 and TRBJ2-7; a weak D match, TRBD1 (6 bases). Trimming pared 6 bases from V and 4 bases from J, leaving 22 bases between. The CDR3 has 16 residues. In germline, CDR1 is MNHEY, CDR2 SMNVEV (reference sequence). The CDR3: CASSSLRTEGLYEQYF. For the CDR3, the DNA is TGTGCCAGCAGCTCTTTAAGGACAGAGGGGTTATACGAGCAGTACTTC.

This chain links TRBV6-5 with TRBJ2-4, with D unresolved. Trimming shortened V by 0 bases and J by 0 bases, and 9 bases separated the two germline ends. The CDR3 is 16 amino acids. CDR1 MNHEY and CDR2 SVGAGI come from the germline V gene. In DNA form, the CDR3 reads TGTGCCAGCAGTTACTCGGGCAGTGGAGCCAAAAACATTCAGTACTTC. Translating gives CASSYSGSGAKNIQYF.

The V call is TRBV7-9, the J call TRBJ1-3; tentatively, D is TRBD1 (5 bases). The CDR3 covers 16 residues. CDR1 and CDR2 from the germline V gene are SEHNR and FQNEAQ (reference sequence). V was shortened by 8 bases and J by 0 bases, with 17 bases between the two germline ends. This chain's CDR3 is CASDRGEGSSGNTIYF. CDR3 in DNA: TGTGCCAGCGACCGGGGGGAAGGGTCCTCTGGAAACACCATATATTTT.

The rearrangement uses TRBV27 and TRBJ2-6, with 9 bases lining up with TRBD2. From germline, CDR1 is MNHEY and CDR2 SMNVEV (reference sequence). This CDR3 region has 18 residues. The J segment lost 0 bases and the V segment lost 3 bases, leaving 6 bases of the junction unmatched. The CDR3 protein is CASSFHSGSRSGANVLTF. The CDR3 region has the DNA TGTGCCAGCAGTTTCCATAGCGGGAGCCGCTCTGGGGCCAACGTCCTGACTTTC.

This clone was observed a single time. The chain recombines TRBV2 with TRBJ1-1; D is perhaps TRBD1 (5 bases). The CDR3 has 13 amino acids. V was cut by 10 bases and J by 3 bases, with 15 bases left in between. Germline CDR1 and CDR2: SNHLY and FYNNEI. CDR3 protein: CATGRQGDTEAFF. CDR3 nucleotide sequence: TGTGCCACCGGACGCCAAGGGGACACTGAAGCTTTCTTT.

This chain connects TRBV18 to TRBJ2-2; D may be TRBD2 (6 bases). The V end was cut by 1 base, the J end by 1 base, with 7 bases between. Germline loops: CDR1 KGHSH, CDR2 LQKENI. CDR3 length equals 15 residues. As DNA, the CDR3 is TGTGCCAGCTCACCACAGGAGGGGAACACCGGGGAGCTGTTTTTT. It translates to CASSPQEGNTGELFF.

The J gene is TRBJ1-1, the V gene TRBV10-3; a weak D match, TRBD1 (5 bases). The CDR3 contains 11 residues. Trimming removed 8 bases from V and 5 bases from J, with 9 bases in between. CDR1 is ENHRY, CDR2 SYGVKD, per germline. The DNA for the CDR3 is TGTGCCATCGGGGGGAGTACTGAAGCTTTCTTT. This sequence encodes CAIGGSTEAFF.

This chain joins TRBV7-2 and TRBJ1-3; D gene unclear. The CDR3 covers 14 residues. Looked up from germline, CDR1 is SGHTA and CDR2 is FQGNSA. V was clipped by 8 bases and J by 0 bases, with 11 bases between them. CDR3 bases: TGTGCCAGCTGGACCGGGGTCTCTGGAAACACCATATATTTT. This translates into CASWTGVSGNTIYF.

The rearrangement uses TRBV6-5 and TRBJ1-6, with no clear D. Per the germline V gene, CDR1 is MNHEY and CDR2 is SVGAGI. V dropped 7 bases and J dropped 7 bases, with 17 bases sitting between them. The CDR3 sequence is 15 residues long. This CDR3 is CASTLGDFGNSPLHF. For the CDR3, the DNA is TGTGCCAGCACCCTGGGAGATTTCGGAAATTCACCCCTCCACTTT.

The J gene is TRBJ2-4, the V gene TRBV9, with TRBD2 as a possible D gene (6 bases). Looked up from germline, CDR1 is SGDLS and CDR2 is YYNGEE. The V gene lost 2 bases and the J gene lost 12 bases, with 12 bases spanning the gap. This CDR3 is built from 12 residues. This chain's CDR3 is CASSVTRKAQYF. The CDR3, as DNA: TGTGCCAGCAGCGTGACTAGGAAAGCTCAGTACTTC.

V usage is TRBV5-4 and J usage is TRBJ2-2; TRBD2 agrees at 10 bases. CDR3 length equals 16 residues. Germline V lookup: CDR1 SGHNT, CDR2 YYREEE (reference sequence). V lost 0 bases to trimming and J lost 7 bases; unmatched junction nucleotides: 6. The CDR3 loop is CASSLASGRAGGELFF. CDR3 sequence (DNA): TGTGCCAGCAGCTTGGCGAGCGGGAGGGCTGGCGGGGAGCTGTTTTTT.

V gene TRBV3-1 (or the pseudogene TRBV3-2) combines with J gene TRBJ2-7; possible D gene TRBD2, 6 bases. The germline V gene has CDR1 LGHDT and CDR2 YNNKEL (reference sequence). CDR3 length: 16 amino acids. Trimming removed 0 bases from V and 1 base from J, with 13 bases in between. The CDR3 here is CASSQDPSGSSYEQYF. Here the CDR3 DNA reads TGTGCCAGCAGCCAAGATCCCTCCGGGAGTTCCTACGAGCAGTACTTC.

The chain has TRBV10-3 and TRBJ2-7; D unresolved. V lost 2 bases and J 3 bases, leaving 8 bases between the germline ends. This CDR3 has 13 amino acids. CDR1 ENHRY and CDR2 SYGVKD come from the germline V gene. The DNA of the CDR3 is TGTGCCATCAGTGAGGGGCCGAGCTACGAGCAGTACTTC. Translating it yields CAISEGPSYEQYF.